Listed below are T cell receptor beta chains from one sample, sequenced in a study of post-analysis software for immune sequencing data. TCRdb ran MiXCR on the PCR reads and lists one entry per CDR3 protein. The sample holds some 690,000 distinct CDR3 sequences, over 45% seen once. Sequenced sample: blood. The receptors stem from a girl aged 2-10 years with multiple sclerosis. CDR3s include the opening cysteine and the closing phenylalanine or tryptophan. The D gene is left open where the match is weak. Clone size is stated in some rows and not others, as once, few, many or a class when expanded.

.,few,TRBV5-1,TRBJ2-5,CASRYSAVQETQYF,TGCGCCAGCAGATACTCAGCGGTCCAAGAGACCCAGTACTTC
.,.,TRBV5-6,TRBJ2-5,CASSPGEAPETQYF,TGTGCCAGCAGCCCCGGGGAGGCCCCCGAGACCCAGTACTTC
.,.,TRBV6-2/TRBV6-3,TRBJ1-2,CASSYAGAVDYGYTF,TGTGCCAGCAGTTACGCAGGGGCGGTGGACTATGGCTACACCTTC
TRBD1,.,TRBV25-1,TRBJ1-4,CASSELWGQGALNEKLFF,TGTGCCAGCAGTGAATTGTGGGGACAGGGGGCGCTTAATGAAAAACTGTTTTTT
.,once,TRBV29-1,TRBJ1-2,CSVGGGDVDYGYTF,TGCAGCGTTGGAGGGGGGGACGTCGACTATGGCTACACCTTC
.,few,TRBV14,TRBJ2-1,CASSQDRAYNEQFF,TGTGCCAGCAGCCAGGATCGGGCGTACAATGAGCAGTTCTTC
TRBD2,few,TRBV27,TRBJ2-1,CASSLWASGGAHNEQFF,TGTGCCAGCAGTTTATGGGCTAGCGGGGGGGCCCACAATGAGCAGTTCTTC
TRBD2,.,TRBV29-1,TRBJ2-1,CSVRGLGYEQFF,TGCAGCGTTAGAGGACTAGGCTATGAGCAGTTCTTC
.,.,TRBV20-1,TRBJ1-2,CSARQPIYGYTF,TGCAGTGCTAGACAGCCAATCTATGGCTACACCTTC
.,.,TRBV20-1,TRBJ2-3,CSARVGSASTDTQYF,TGCAGTGCTAGAGTAGGTAGCGCGAGCACAGATACGCAGTATTTT
TRBD2,few,TRBV20-1,TRBJ2-7,CSAVGLAGVQSYEQYF,TGCAGTGCCGTTGGACTAGCGGGAGTGCAGAGCTACGAGCAGTACTTC
.,.,TRBV21-1,TRBJ1-6,CASSKNRPIGEVIHNSPLHF,TGTGCTAGCAGCAAGAATCGTCCCATTGGGGAAGTCATCCATAATTCACCCCTCCACTTT
TRBD1,.,TRBV29-1,TRBJ2-5,CSVLDRGAQETQYF,TGCAGCGTTCTCGACAGGGGGGCCCAAGAGACCCAGTACTTC
TRBD2,.,TRBV7-8,TRBJ2-5,CASSLLSGTSGRETQYF,TGTGCCAGCAGCTTACTTTCCGGGACTAGCGGGAGAGAGACCCAGTACTTC
.,.,TRBV10-3,TRBJ2-1,CAIRGSAGQAYNEQFF,TGTGCCATCAGGGGGTCAGCGGGACAGGCCTACAATGAGCAGTTCTTC
TRBD2,few,TRBV25-1,TRBJ2-3,CASRDRGSSTDTQYF,TGTGCCAGCAGGGATCGCGGGAGTAGCACAGATACGCAGTATTTT
TRBD2,.,TRBV20-1,TRBJ2-5,CSARSGTSGSFDEQYF,TGCAGTGCTAGGTCAGGGACTAGCGGGAGTTTTGATGAGCAGTACTTC
TRBD2,.,TRBV11-2,TRBJ2-3,CASSAGLAGVGTQYF,TGTGCCAGCAGCGCGGGACTAGCGGGAGTAGGAACGCAGTATTTT
.,.,TRBV6-1,TRBJ2-1,CASSKISFRQATSYNEQFF,TGTGCCAGCAGTAAAATCTCCTTCAGACAGGCGACGTCCTACAATGAGCAGTTCTTC
.,.,TRBV27,TRBJ2-1,CASSSNHAPDSYNEQFF,TGTGCCAGCAGTTCGAATCACGCACCTGACTCCTACAATGAGCAGTTCTTC
TRBD1,.,TRBV28,TRBJ1-2,CASSIGTGANYGYTF,TGTGCCAGCAGTATAGGGACAGGAGCTAACTATGGCTACACCTTC
.,once,TRBV30,TRBJ1-5,CAWTEPRQAGNQPQHF,TGTGCCTGGACTGAGCCCCGACAGGCCGGCAATCAGCCCCAGCATTTT
TRBD2,.,TRBV12-3/TRBV12-4,TRBJ2-3,CASSPGPSGGRGDTQYF,TGTGCCAGCAGTCCAGGACCTAGCGGGGGGCGGGGAGATACGCAGTATTTT
TRBD1,few,TRBV18,TRBJ1-4,CASSLTGTGDITGEKLFF,TGTGCCAGCTCACTTACCGGGACAGGGGACATTACTGGAGAAAAACTGTTTTTT
.,few,TRBV6-5,TRBJ1-1,CASSYPGSNTEAFF,TGTGCCAGCAGTTACCCGGGTTCGAACACTGAAGCTTTCTTT
TRBD1,.,TRBV9,TRBJ2-1,CASSYGQGSYNEQFF,TGTGCCAGCAGCTACGGACAGGGATCCTACAATGAGCAGTTCTTC
.,.,TRBV20-1,TRBJ1-5,CSAIGGAPDQPRHF,TGCAGTGCTATCGGGGGGGCCCCAGATCAGCCCCGGCATTTT
.,.,TRBV12-3/TRBV12-4,TRBJ2-1,CASSFGGGAGEQFF,TGTGCCAGCAGTTTTGGAGGGGGGGCCGGTGAGCAGTTCTTC